This TCR beta chain was identified in a study of CD8 T cells in ankylosing spondylitis. Overall study results and limits: The authors reported significant enrichment of disease-linked clones in matched ankylosing spondylitis synovial fluid.

TCRdb reanalysed the 5' RACE reads using MiXCR and keeps one entry per CDR3 protein. The sample includes about 150,000 distinct CDR3 sequences, under 45% of them seen just once. Concerning this clonotype: Its antigen is not known.

Germline lookup yields CDR1 LGHNA and CDR2 YNFKEQ. The CDR3 runs to 19 residues. V gave up 4 bases and J gave up 0 bases; unmatched junction bases: 15. J is TRBJ2-4 and V is TRBV4-2; the match to TRBD1 covers 7 bases. The receptor was isolated from a male donor with ankylosing spondylitis. The material sequenced was synovial fluid, either unsorted or a sorted T cell fraction (not recorded which). The CDR3, as DNA: TGTGCCAGCAGCCCCGGGGACAGAGAGTTGATCCTAGCCAAAAACATTCAGTACTTC. Its protein is CASSPGDRELILAKNIQYF.